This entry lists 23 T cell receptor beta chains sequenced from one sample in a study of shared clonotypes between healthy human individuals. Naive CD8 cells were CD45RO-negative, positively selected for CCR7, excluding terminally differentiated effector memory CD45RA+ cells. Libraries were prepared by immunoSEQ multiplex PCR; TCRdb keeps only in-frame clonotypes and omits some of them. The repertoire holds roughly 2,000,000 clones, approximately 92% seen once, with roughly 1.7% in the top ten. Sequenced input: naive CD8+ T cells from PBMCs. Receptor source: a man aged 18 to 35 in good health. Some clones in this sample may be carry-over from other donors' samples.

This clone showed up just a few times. The CDR3 loop reads CSVLTSGIEQYF. CDR3 DNA sequence: TGCAGCGTTCTGACTAGCGGGATCGAGCAGTACTTC. J is TRBJ2-7 and V is TRBV29-1, with TRBD2 matching over 11 bases. V gave up 5 bases and J gave up 6 bases; unmatched junction bases: 3. In germline, CDR1 is SQVTM, CDR2 ANQGSEA. This CDR3 has 12 residues.

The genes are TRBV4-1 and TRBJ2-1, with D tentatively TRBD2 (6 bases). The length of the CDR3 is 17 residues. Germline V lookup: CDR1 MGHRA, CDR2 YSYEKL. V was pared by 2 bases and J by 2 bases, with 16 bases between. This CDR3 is CASSQFGGTLTYNEQFF. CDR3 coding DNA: TGCGCCAGCAGCCAATTTGGCGGGACTCTAACCTACAATGAGCAGTTCTTC.

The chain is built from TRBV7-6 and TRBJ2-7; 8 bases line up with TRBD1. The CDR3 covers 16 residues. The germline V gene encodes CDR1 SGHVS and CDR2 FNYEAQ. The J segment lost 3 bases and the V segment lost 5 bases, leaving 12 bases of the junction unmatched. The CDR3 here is CASSGRTGSHVYEQYF. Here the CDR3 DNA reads TGTGCCAGCAGCGGGCGGACAGGGTCCCACGTCTACGAGCAGTACTTC.

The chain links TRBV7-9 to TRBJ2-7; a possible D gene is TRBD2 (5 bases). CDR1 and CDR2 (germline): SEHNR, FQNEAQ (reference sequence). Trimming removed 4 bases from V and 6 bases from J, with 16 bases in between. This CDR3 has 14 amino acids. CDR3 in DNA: TGTGCCAGCAGCTCCTATCAACTAGTCGGCGAGCAGTACTTC. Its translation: CASSSYQLVGEQYF.

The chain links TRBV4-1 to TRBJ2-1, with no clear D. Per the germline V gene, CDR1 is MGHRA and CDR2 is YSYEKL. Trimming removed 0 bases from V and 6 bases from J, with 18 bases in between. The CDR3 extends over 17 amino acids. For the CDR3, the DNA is TGCGCCAGCAGCCAAGATGGGGTTATAGGCCCATTCAATGAGCAGTTCTTC. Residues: CASSQDGVIGPFNEQFF.

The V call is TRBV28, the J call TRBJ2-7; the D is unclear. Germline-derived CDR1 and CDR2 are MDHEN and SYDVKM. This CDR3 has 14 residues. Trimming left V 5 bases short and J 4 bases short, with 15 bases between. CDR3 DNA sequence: TGTGCCAGCAGTACATGGACGAAAGTGTACGAGCAGTACTTC. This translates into CASSTWTKVYEQYF.

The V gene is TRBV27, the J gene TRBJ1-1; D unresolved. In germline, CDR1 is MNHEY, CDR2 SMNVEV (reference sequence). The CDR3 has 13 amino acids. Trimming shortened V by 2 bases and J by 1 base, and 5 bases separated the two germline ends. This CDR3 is CASSLDSNTEAFF. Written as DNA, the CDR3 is TGTGCCAGCAGTTTAGACTCGAACACTGAAGCTTTCTTT.

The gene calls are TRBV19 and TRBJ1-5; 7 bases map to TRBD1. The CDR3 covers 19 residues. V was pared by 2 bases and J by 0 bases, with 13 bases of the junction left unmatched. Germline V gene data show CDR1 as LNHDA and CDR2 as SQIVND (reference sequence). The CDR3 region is CASSIQGRGTVYSNQPQHF. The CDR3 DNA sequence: TGTGCCAGTAGTATACAAGGAAGGGGGACAGTCTATAGCAATCAGCCCCAGCATTTT.

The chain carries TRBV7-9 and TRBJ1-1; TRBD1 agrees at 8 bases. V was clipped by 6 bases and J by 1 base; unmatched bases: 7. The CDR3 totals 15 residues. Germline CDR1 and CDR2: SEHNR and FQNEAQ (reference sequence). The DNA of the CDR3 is TGTGCCAGCAGGCGACCGACAGGGGAGAACACTGAAGCTTTCTTT. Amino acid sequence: CASRRPTGENTEAFF.

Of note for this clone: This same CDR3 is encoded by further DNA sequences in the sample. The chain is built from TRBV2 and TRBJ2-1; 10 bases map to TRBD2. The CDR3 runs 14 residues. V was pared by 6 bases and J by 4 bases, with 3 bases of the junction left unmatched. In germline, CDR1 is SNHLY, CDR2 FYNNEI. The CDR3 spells CASSGTSAYNEQFF. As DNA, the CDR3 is TGTGCCAGCAGCGGGACTAGCGCGTACAATGAGCAGTTCTTC.

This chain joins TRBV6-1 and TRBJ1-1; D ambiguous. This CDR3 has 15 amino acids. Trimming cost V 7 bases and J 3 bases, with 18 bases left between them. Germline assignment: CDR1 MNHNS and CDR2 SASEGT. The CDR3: CASTKTLYEDTEAFF. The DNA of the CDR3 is TGTGCCAGCACTAAGACCCTGTATGAGGACACTGAAGCTTTCTTT.

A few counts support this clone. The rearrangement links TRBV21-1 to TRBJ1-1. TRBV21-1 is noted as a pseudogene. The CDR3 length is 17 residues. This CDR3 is CASSKAGGLIMNTEAFF. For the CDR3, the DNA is TGTGCCAGCAGCAAGGCAGGAGGACTGATTATGAACACTGAAGCTTTCTTT.

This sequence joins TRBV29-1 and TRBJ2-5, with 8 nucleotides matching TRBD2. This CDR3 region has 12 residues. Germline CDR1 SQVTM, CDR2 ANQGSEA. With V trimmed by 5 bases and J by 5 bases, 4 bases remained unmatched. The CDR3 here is CSVNGGDETQYF. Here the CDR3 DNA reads TGCAGCGTTAACGGGGGGGATGAGACCCAGTACTTC.

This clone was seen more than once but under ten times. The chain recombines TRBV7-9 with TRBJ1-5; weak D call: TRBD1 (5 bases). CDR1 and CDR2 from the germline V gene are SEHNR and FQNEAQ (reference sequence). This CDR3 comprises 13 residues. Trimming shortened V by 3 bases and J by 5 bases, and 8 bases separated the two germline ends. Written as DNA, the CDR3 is TGTGCCAGCAGCTTCGACAGATATCAGCCCCAGCATTTT. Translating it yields CASSFDRYQPQHF.

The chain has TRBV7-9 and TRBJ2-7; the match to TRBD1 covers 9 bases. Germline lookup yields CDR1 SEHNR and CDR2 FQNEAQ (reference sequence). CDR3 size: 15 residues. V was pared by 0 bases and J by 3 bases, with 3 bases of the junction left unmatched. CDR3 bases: TGTGCCAGCAGCTTAGCAGGGACAGGGAACTACGAGCAGTACTTC. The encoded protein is CASSLAGTGNYEQYF.

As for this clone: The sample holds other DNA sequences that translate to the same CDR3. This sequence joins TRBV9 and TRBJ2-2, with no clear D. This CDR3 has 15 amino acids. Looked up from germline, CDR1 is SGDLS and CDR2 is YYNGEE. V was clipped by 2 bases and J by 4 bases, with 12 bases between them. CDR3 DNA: TGTGCCAGCAGCGTCGCTAGTTCGGGCACCGGGGAGCTGTTTTTT. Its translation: CASSVASSGTGELFF.

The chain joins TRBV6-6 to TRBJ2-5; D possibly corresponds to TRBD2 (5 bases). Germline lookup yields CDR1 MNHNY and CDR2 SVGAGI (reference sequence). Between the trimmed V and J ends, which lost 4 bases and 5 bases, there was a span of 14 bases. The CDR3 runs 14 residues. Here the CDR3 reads CASSSTGKKETQYF. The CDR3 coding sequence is TGTGCCAGCAGTTCAACCGGGAAAAAGGAGACCCAGTACTTC.

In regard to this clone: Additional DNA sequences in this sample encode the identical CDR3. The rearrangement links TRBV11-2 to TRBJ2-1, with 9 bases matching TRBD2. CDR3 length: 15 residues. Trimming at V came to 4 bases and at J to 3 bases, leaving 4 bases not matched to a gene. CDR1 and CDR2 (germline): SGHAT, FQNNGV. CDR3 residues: CASSSRLADYNEQFF. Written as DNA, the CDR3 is TGTGCCAGCAGCTCCCGACTAGCGGACTACAATGAGCAGTTCTTC. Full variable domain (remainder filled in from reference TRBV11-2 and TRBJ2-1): EAGVAQSPRYKIIEKRQSVAFWCNPISGHATLYWYQQILGQGPKLLIQFQNNGVVDDSQLPKDRFSAERLKGVDSTLKIQPAKLEDSAVYLCASSSRLADYNEQFFGPGTRLTVL.

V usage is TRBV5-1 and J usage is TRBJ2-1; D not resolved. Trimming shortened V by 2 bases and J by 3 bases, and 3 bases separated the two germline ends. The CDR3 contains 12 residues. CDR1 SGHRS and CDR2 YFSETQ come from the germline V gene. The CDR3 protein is CASSFYYNEQFF. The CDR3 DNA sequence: TGCGCCAGCAGCTTTTACTACAATGAGCAGTTCTTC.

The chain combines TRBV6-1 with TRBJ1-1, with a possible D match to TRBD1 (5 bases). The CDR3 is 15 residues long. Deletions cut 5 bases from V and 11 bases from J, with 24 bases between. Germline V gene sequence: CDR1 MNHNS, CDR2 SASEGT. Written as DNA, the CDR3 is TGTGCCAGCAGTCCCCCCCGGGGGTCCTGGGTCTCCGCTTTCTTT. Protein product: CASSPPRGSWVSAFF.

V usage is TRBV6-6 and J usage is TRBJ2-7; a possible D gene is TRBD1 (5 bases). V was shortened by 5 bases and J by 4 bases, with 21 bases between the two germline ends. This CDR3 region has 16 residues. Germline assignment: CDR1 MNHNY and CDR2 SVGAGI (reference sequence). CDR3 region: CASSPGMLDPTYEQYF. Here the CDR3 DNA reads TGTGCCAGCAGTCCAGGGATGCTTGATCCGACTTACGAGCAGTACTTC.

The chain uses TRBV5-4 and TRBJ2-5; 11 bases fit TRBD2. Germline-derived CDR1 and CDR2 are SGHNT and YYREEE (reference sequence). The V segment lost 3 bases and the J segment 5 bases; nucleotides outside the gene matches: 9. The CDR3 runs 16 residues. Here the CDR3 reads CASSWIAGGPEETQYF. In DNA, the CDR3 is TGTGCCAGCAGCTGGATAGCGGGAGGGCCCGAGGAGACCCAGTACTTC. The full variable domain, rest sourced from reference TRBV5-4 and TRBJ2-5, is ETGVTQSPTHLIKTRGQQVTLRCSSQSGHNTVSWYQQALGQGPQFIFQYYREEENGRGNFPPRFSGLQFPNYSSELNVNALELDDSALYLCASSWIAGGPEETQYFGPGTRLLVL.

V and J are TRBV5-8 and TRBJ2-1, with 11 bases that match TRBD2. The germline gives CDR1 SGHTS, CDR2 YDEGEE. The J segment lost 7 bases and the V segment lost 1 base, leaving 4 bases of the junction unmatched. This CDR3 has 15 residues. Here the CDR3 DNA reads TGTGCCAGCAGCTTGAGGTCTAGCGGGAGGAATGAGCAGTTCTTC. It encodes CASSLRSSGRNEQFF.